These 8 T cell receptor beta chains came from one sample sequenced in a study of blood T cell repertoires in COVID-19. Repertoires were generated with immunoSEQ multiplex PCR, while TCRdb's copy carries only in-frame clones and drops some. The data contain 400,000 to 550,000 clones, nearly 90% of them singletons. The sequenced sample consisted of PBMCs or T cells enriched from blood (not recorded which). Receptors were obtained from a woman between 18 and 29 years old with acute COVID-19.

The chain has TRBV6-1 and TRBJ1-4, with 8 bases matching TRBD1. CDR3 length: 16 amino acids. Trimming took 2 bases from V and 10 from J; bases not matched to a gene: 12. The germline V gene has CDR1 MNHNS and CDR2 SASEGT. CDR3 sequence reads: CASSEYDGTGFAKLFF. Written as DNA, the CDR3 is TGTGCCAGCAGTGAATATGATGGGACAGGTTTTGCAAAACTGTTTTTT.

The rearrangement uses TRBV15 and TRBJ1-1, with a possible D match to TRBD1 (5 bases). The CDR3 loop spans 13 amino acids. V lost 1 base to trimming and J lost 7 bases, with 10 bases between them. CDR1 is LNHNV, CDR2 YYDKDF, per germline (reference sequence). The CDR3 is CATSRGGADEAFF. The DNA of the CDR3 is TGTGCCACCAGCAGAGGCGGGGCAGATGAAGCTTTCTTT.

V gene TRBV12-3 or TRBV12-4 combines with J gene TRBJ1-1, with D unclear. The CDR3 loop spans 12 amino acids. Deletions cut 5 bases from V and 10 bases from J, with 14 bases between. The DNA for the CDR3 is TGTGCCAGCAGTCTACCACCCTCGAGAGCTTTCTTT. This sequence encodes CASSLPPSRAFF.

The V call is TRBV12-3 or TRBV12-4, the J call TRBJ2-5; no firm D call. CDR3 length: 11 residues. Trimming took 6 bases from V and 3 from J, leaving 5 bases between them. This CDR3 is CASRTEETQYF. CDR3 DNA: TGTGCCAGCAGAACAGAAGAGACCCAGTACTTC.

Only a few counts were recorded for this clone. The rearrangement uses TRBV7-9 and TRBJ2-2, with a possible D match to TRBD2 (6 bases). Germline CDR1 is SEHNR and CDR2 is FQNEAQ (reference sequence). Trimming stripped 6 bases from V and 1 base from J, with 12 bases between. The CDR3 totals 15 residues. CDR3 residues: CASSSPRGNTGELFF. CDR3 bases: TGTGCCAGCAGTTCCCCGCGGGGGAACACCGGGGAGCTGTTTTTT.

This clone appeared a few times. The chain combines TRBV5-1 with TRBJ1-2, with 8 bases matching TRBD1. The CDR3 is 13 amino acids. Per the germline V gene, CDR1 is SGHRS and CDR2 is YFSETQ. J was trimmed by 6 bases and V by 2 bases; bases with no gene match: 3. CDR3 nucleotides: TGCGCCAGCAGCTTCAGGGGGCTCAATGGCTACACCTTC. This gives the protein CASSFRGLNGYTF.

This chain connects TRBV5-4 to TRBJ1-2; 7 nucleotides agree with TRBD1. The CDR3 has 16 residues. Germline CDR1 and CDR2: SGHNT and YYREEE (reference sequence). The V gene end was trimmed by 3 bases and the J gene end by 1 base; junction bases not matched to a gene: 9. The CDR3 protein is CASSSVGDSLNYGYTF. DNA of the CDR3: TGTGCCAGCAGCTCCGTGGGGGACAGCCTTAACTATGGCTACACCTTC.

This chain links TRBV7-9 with TRBJ1-2; D call uncertain. CDR3 length: 15 amino acids. The V end lost 2 bases, the J end lost 0 bases, and 10 bases lay between the germline ends. The germline V gene has CDR1 SEHNR and CDR2 FQNEAQ (reference sequence). The CDR3 sequence is CASSLPLRTNYGYTF. The CDR3 DNA reads as TGTGCCAGCAGCTTACCCCTCCGTACTAACTATGGCTACACCTTC.